This record looks at one T cell receptor beta chain sequence and its context. CDR1 and CDR2 (germline): MGHRA, YSYEKL. V gave up 0 bases and J gave up 2 bases; unmatched junction bases: 10. CDR3 size: 17 residues. Each sorted subset replicate got 200 ng genomic DNA, 30,000 or so genomes. Profiled with immunoSEQ multiplex PCR; TCRdb holds only in-frame clones, not every one. Here the sample spans about 590,000 clones, just under 97% being singletons. This entry belongs to a study of shared clonotypes between healthy human individuals. CD45RO-negative CD8 cells positively selected for CCR7 made up the naive population, which excluded terminally differentiated effector memory CD45RA+ cells.

This receptor was taken from a woman aged 25 to 45 in good health. The sequenced sample was naive CD8+ T cells sorted from blood. The rearrangement joins TRBV4-1 to TRBJ2-7; 7 nucleotides agree with TRBD2. This CDR3 reads CASSQEGEGGGAYEQYF. The CDR3 region has the DNA TGCGCCAGCAGCCAAGAGGGGGAGGGCGGAGGGGCCTACGAGCAGTACTTC.